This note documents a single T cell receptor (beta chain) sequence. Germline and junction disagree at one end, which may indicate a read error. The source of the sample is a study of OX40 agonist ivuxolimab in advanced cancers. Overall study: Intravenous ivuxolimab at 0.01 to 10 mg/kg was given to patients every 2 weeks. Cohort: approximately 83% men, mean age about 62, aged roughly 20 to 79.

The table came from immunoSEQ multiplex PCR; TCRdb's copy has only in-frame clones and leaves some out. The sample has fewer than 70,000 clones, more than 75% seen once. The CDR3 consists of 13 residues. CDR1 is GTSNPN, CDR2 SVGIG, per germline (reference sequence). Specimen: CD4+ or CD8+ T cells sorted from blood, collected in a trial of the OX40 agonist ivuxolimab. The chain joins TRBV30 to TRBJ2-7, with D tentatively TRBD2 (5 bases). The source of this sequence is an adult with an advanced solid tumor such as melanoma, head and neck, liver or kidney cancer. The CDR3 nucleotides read TGTGTCTGGAGTGTAGGGCTAGAGGGCGAGCAGTACTTC. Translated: CVWSVGLEGEQYF.